These 8 T cell receptor beta chains were sequenced from one sample in a study of T cell clones after liver transplantation. Here immunoSEQ multiplex PCR was the method, and the copy in TCRdb shows in-frame clones only, minus some. Of about 120,000 clones listed, around nine tenths are singletons. The input for sequencing was CD4+ T cells from blood, taken 12 months after liver transplant. These receptor sequences come from a human patient who received a liver transplant. Part of the T cells may come from the graft donor.

This clone was picked up one time. V gene TRBV2 combines with J gene TRBJ1-5; D ambiguous. This CDR3 has 13 residues. Trimming cost V 6 bases and J 0 bases, with 6 bases left between them. Germline CDR1 is SNHLY and CDR2 is FYNNEI. CDR3 residues: CASRADSNQPQHF. CDR3 nucleotide sequence: TGTGCCAGCAGAGCGGATAGCAATCAGCCCCAGCATTTT.

The chain links TRBV6-6 to TRBJ1-6; weak D call: TRBD1 (6 bases). The CDR3 totals 15 residues. V dropped 5 bases and J dropped 6 bases, with 14 bases sitting between them. Germline V gene data show CDR1 as MNHNY and CDR2 as SVGAGI (reference sequence). The CDR3 reads CASSAPRDTNSPLHF. CDR3 bases: TGTGCCAGCAGTGCACCCCGGGACACTAATTCACCCCTCCACTTT.

In this sample, this clone turned up once. The V call is TRBV9, the J call TRBJ2-7; 9 bases are a match to TRBD2. V trimming: 4 bases; J trimming: 3 bases; junction bases outside the gene matches: 5. There are 14 residues in the CDR3. Germline V gives CDR1 SGDLS, CDR2 YYNGEE. The CDR3 is CASSPGTSLYEQYF. The CDR3 DNA reads TGTGCCAGCAGCCCCGGGACTAGCCTCTACGAGCAGTACTTC.

The V gene is TRBV19, the J gene TRBJ2-5, with TRBD2 identical over 8 bases. The germline V gene has CDR1 LNHDA and CDR2 SQIVND (reference sequence). J was trimmed by 1 base and V by 1 base; bases with no gene match: 5. CDR3 size: 16 residues. The CDR3 coding sequence is TGTGCCAGTAGTATAGGGACGGGAGGGCCCCAAGAGACCCAGTACTTC. Encoded protein: CASSIGTGGPQETQYF.

V is TRBV21-1 and J is TRBJ2-1. TRBV21-1 is a pseudogene locus. The CDR3 runs 16 residues. The CDR3 nucleotides are TGTGCCAGCAGCAAAGAACGGGGGCGCTCGAGGAATGAGCAGTTCTTC. Translated, it gives CASSKERGRSRNEQFF.

This CDR3 is CASSPDGTPGTDTQYF. CDR3 DNA: TGTGCCAGCAGCCCGGACGGGACCCCCGGAACAGATACGCAGTATTTT. This rearrangement joins TRBV7-3 to TRBJ2-3; D may match TRBD1 or TRBD2 (5 bases each). Germline V CDR1 and CDR2: SGHTA, FQGTGA. The V end lost 5 bases, the J end lost 3 bases, and 18 bases lay between the germline ends. The CDR3 is made up of 16 amino acids.

This clone has a single count. The V call is TRBV4-3, the J call TRBJ2-3; 7 bases map to TRBD1. This CDR3 is built from 15 residues. Losses at the gene ends were 4 bases for V and 0 bases for J; bases not matched to a gene: 4. The germline V gene has CDR1 LGHNA and CDR2 YSLEER. CDR3 coding DNA: TGCGCCAGCAGCCCCCGGGACAGCAGCACAGATACGCAGTATTTT. Protein sequence: CASSPRDSSTDTQYF.

V and J are TRBV5-4 and TRBJ1-5; no clear D. V was cut by 0 bases and J by 5 bases, with 6 bases left in between. CDR3 length equals 13 residues. The germline gives CDR1 SGHNT, CDR2 YYREEE (reference sequence). Written as DNA, the CDR3 is TGTGCCAGCAGCTTGGACGGGGATCAGCCCCAGCATTTT. Translation gives CASSLDGDQPQHF.